A selection of T cell receptor beta chains follows, all from one sample in a study of blood T cell repertoires in COVID-19. Sequenced by immunoSEQ multiplex PCR; TCRdb stores in-frame clones only, minus some. The table shows around 140,000 clones, with approximately 88% occurring only once. The sample was peripheral blood. These receptors all come from a man aged 45-65 years with acute or convalescent COVID-19. Both conserved end residues are part of each CDR3. Fields, in order: clone size, V gene, J gene, CDR3 protein. Rows may omit the clone size; those that give it use once, few, many or a size class.

>NA|TRBV5-1|TRBJ1-3
CASSSGQTSGNTIYF
>NA|TRBV5-1|TRBJ1-1
CASRLGTVNTEAFF
>NA|TRBV28|TRBJ2-7
CASRSGGAREIYEQYF
>NA|TRBV5-6|TRBJ1-2
CASSLRDTLYGGYTF
>NA|TRBV28|TRBJ1-5
CASIVGGRNQPQHF
>NA|TRBV19|TRBJ2-3
CASSIFGTGADTQYF
>NA|TRBV6-1|TRBJ2-1
CASSESPEVDEQFF
>NA|TRBV6-5|TRBJ1-6
CASSYSAYGGSPLHF
>NA|TRBV5-1|TRBJ1-1
CASSLGPRGTEAFF
>once|TRBV7-9|TRBJ2-7
CASYRTSEEFYEQYF